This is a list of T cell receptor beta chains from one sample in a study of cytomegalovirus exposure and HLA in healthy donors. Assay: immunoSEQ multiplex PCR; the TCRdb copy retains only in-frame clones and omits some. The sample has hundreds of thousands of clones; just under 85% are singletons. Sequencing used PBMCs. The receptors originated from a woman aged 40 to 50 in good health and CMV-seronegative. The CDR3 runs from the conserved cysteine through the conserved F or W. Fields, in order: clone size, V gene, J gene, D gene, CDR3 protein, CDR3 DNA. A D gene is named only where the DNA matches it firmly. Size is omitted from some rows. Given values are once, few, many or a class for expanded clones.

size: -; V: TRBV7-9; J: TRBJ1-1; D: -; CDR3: CASIVVGNTEAFF; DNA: TGTGCCAGCATCGTGGTCGGGAACACTGAAGCTTTCTTT
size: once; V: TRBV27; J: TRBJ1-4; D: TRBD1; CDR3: CASSPFLTGGGEKLFF; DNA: TGTGCCAGCAGTCCCTTTCTGACAGGGGGAGGTGAAAAACTGTTTTTT
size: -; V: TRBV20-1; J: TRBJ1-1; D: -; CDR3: CSAISNFAFF; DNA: TGCAGTGCTATCAGTAATTTCGCTTTCTTT
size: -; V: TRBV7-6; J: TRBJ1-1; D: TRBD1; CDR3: CASSLQGANTEAFF; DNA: TGTGCCAGCAGCTTACAGGGGGCGAACACTGAAGCTTTCTTT
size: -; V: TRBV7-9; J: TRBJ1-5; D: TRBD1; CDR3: CASSLVTGVGNQPQHF; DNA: TGTGCCAGCAGCTTAGTAACAGGGGTGGGCAATCAGCCCCAGCATTTT
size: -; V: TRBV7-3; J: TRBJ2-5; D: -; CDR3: CASSRTGQETQYF; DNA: TGTGCCAGCAGTAGAACAGGACAAGAGACCCAGTACTTC
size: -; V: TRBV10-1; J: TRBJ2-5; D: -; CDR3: CASSESITGSGQETQYF; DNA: TGCGCCAGCAGTGAGTCGATAACAGGGTCCGGCCAAGAGACCCAGTACTTC
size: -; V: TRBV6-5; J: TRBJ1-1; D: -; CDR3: CASSLGDGTEAFF; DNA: TGTGCCAGCAGCTTAGGGGATGGCACTGAAGCTTTCTTT
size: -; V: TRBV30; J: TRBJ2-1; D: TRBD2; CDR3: CAWSWGGLNEQFF; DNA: TGTGCCTGGAGCTGGGGGGGTTTAAATGAGCAGTTCTTC
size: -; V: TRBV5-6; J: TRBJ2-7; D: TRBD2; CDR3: CASSQGLAGADYEQYF; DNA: TGTGCCAGCAGCCAGGGACTAGCGGGGGCCGACTACGAGCAGTACTTC
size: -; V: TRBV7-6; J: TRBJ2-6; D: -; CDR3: CASSRGSGANVLTF; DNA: TGTGCCAGCAGCCGGGGTTCTGGGGCCAACGTCCTGACTTTC
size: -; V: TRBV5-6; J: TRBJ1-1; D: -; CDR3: CASSLNRIKVNTEAFF; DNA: TGTGCCAGCAGCTTGAACAGAATTAAAGTGAACACTGAAGCTTTCTTT
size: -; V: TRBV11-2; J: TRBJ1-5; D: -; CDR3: CASSLGAGQPQHF; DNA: TGTGCCAGCAGCTTGGGGGCGGGTCAGCCCCAGCATTTT
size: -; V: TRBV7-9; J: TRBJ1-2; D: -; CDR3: CASSLSRGRRNYGYTF; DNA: TGTGCCAGCAGCTTATCCCGAGGGAGGAGAAACTATGGCTACACCTTC
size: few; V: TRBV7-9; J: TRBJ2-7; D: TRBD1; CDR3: CASSPAGTGAEQYF; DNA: TGTGCCAGCAGCCCCGCCGGGACAGGGGCCGAGCAGTACTTC
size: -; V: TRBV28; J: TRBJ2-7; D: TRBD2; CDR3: CASSYLAGGLYEQYF; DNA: TGTGCCAGCAGTTATCTAGCGGGGGGCCTATACGAGCAGTACTTC
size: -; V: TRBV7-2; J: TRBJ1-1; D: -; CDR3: CASSSGQSTEAFF; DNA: TGTGCCAGCAGCTCCGGACAGAGCACTGAAGCTTTCTTT
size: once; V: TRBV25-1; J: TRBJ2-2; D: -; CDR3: CASSEGQGPGELFF; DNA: TGTGCCAGCAGTGAAGGGCAGGGGCCCGGGGAGCTGTTTTTT
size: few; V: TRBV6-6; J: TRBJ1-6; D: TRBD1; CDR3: CASTFTGDPLHF; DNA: TGTGCCAGCACCTTTACAGGGGATCCCCTCCACTTT
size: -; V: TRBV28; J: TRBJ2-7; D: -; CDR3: CASEGGNYEQYF; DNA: TGTGCCAGCGAGGGGGGGAACTACGAGCAGTACTTC
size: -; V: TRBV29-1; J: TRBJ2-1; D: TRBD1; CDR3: CSGGQGIINEQFF; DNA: TGCAGCGGTGGACAGGGAATAATCAATGAGCAGTTCTTC
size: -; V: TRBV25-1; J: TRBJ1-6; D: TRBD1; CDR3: CASSAIGQELHF; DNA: TGTGCCAGCAGCGCAATAGGACAGGAACTCCACTTT
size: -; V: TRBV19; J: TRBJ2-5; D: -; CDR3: CASSRVGGFRYF; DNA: TGTGCCAGTAGTCGGGTTGGGGGGTTTCGGTACTTC
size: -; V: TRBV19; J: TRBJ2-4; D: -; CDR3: CASSIARYDLAKNIQYF; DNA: TGTGCCAGTAGTATAGCCCGCTACGATCTAGCCAAAAACATTCAGTACTTC
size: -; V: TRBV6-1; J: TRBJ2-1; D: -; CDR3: CATSTVRGTNEQFF; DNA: TGTGCCACCTCCACTGTCCGGGGGACCAATGAGCAGTTCTTC
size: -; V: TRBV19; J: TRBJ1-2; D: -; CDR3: CASSIALGRGYTF; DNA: TGTGCCAGTAGTATTGCCCTGGGCCGGGGCTACACCTTC
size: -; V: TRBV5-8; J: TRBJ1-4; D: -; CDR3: CASGGTAPGEKLFF; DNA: TGTGCCAGCGGGGGGACCGCCCCCGGAGAAAAACTGTTTTTT
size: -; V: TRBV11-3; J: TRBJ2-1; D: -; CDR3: CASSPRQTDNEQFF; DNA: TGTGCCAGCAGCCCCCGACAGACCGACAATGAGCAGTTCTTC
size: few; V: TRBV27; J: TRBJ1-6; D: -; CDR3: CASQRLGRVDSPLHF; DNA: TGTGCCAGCCAAAGGTTGGGGAGAGTGGATTCACCCCTCCACTTT
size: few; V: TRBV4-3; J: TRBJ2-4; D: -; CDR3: CASSPLNTQGGENIQYF; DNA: TGCGCCAGCAGCCCACTAAATACACAGGGGGGGGAGAACATTCAGTACTTC
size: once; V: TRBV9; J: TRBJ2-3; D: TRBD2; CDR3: CASSVTSWEGDTQYF; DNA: TGTGCCAGCAGCGTAACTTCGTGGGAGGGAGATACGCAGTATTTT
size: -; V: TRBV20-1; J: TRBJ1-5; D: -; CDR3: CSARGPEPQHF; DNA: TGCAGTGCTAGAGGTCCAGAGCCCCAGCATTTT
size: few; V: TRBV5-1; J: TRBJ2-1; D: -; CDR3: CASSAGLWEQFF; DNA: TGCGCCAGCAGCGCGGGGCTATGGGAGCAGTTCTTC
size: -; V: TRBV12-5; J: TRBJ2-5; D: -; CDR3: CASGTTADQETQYF; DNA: TGTGCTAGTGGTACGACAGCAGACCAAGAGACCCAGTACTTC
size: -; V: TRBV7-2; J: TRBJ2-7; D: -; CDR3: CASSFSGRGHEQYF; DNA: TGTGCCAGCAGCTTTTCCGGCAGGGGCCACGAGCAGTACTTC
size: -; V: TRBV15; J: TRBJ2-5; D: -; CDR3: CATSRDRYQETQYF; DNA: TGTGCCACCAGCAGAGATCGGTACCAAGAGACCCAGTACTTC
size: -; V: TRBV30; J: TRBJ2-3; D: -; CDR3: CAWTGSDTQYF; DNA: TGTGCCTGGACGGGATCGGATACGCAGTATTTT
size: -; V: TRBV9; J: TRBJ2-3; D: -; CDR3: CASSLTGLGTDTQYF; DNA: TGTGCCAGCTCGCTTACAGGGCTCGGGACAGATACGCAGTATTTT
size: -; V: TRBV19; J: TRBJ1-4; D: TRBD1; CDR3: CASTHPHASGGPNEKLFF; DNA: TGTGCCAGTACCCATCCCCATGCCTCAGGGGGCCCTAATGAAAAACTGTTTTTT
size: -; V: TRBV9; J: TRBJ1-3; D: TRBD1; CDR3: CASSAMSQGAGNTIYF; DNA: TGTGCCAGCAGCGCCATGAGCCAGGGGGCTGGAAACACCATATATTTT
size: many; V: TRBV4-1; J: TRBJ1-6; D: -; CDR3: CASSQVGRENSPLHF; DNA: TGCGCCAGCAGCCAAGTGGGCAGGGAAAATTCACCCCTCCACTTT
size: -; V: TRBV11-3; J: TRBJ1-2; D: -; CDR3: CASSLDSYGYTF; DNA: TGTGCCAGCAGCTTAGACAGCTATGGCTACACCTTC
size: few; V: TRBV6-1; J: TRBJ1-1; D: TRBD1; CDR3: CASAKGATDTEAFF; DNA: TGTGCCAGCGCCAAGGGGGCTACGGACACTGAAGCTTTCTTT
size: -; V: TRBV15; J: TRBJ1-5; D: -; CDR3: CATSRDGQAQHF; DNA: TGTGCCACCAGCAGAGATGGGCAGGCCCAGCATTTT
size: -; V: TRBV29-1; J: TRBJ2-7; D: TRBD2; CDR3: CSVRERGETTQQYF; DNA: TGCAGCGTTCGAGAGCGGGGAGAAACTACGCAGCAGTACTTC
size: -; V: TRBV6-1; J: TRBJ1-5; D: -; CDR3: CASSEWDWVYSNQPQHF; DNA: TGTGCCAGCAGTGAATGGGACTGGGTTTATAGCAATCAGCCCCAGCATTTT
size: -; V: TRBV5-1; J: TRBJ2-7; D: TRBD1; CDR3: CASSWDRGYEQYF; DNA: TGCGCCAGCAGCTGGGACAGGGGCTACGAGCAGTACTTC
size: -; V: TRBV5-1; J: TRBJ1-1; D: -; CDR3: CASRAQGPTEAFF; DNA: TGCGCCAGCAGGGCCCAGGGCCCCACTGAAGCTTTCTTT
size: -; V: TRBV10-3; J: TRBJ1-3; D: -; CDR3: CAIRARGDTIYF; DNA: TGTGCCATCAGGGCCCGGGGAGACACCATATATTTT